The present T cell receptor beta chain was sequenced within a study of TIL therapy for anti-PD-1-resistant metastatic lung cancer. The wider study: Tumors had a median PD-L1 proportion score of 4.5% to 7%.

As for time point: pre-treatment sample, taken before nivolumab and TIL therapy. This clone was found once. This was the immunoSEQ v3 assay. Sequencing was performed with immunoSEQ multiplex PCR; in TCRdb, only in-frame clones are kept and a portion is missing. The table lists more than 45,000 clones, roughly 91% of them singletons. Sequencing was performed on blood, taken at baseline. The TCR comes from a person aged 25-80 years with non-small cell lung cancer.

DNA of the CDR3: TGTGCCAGCAGCGCCACGGTGGGGGCCCCCTACGAGCAGTACTTC. Its translation is CASSATVGAPYEQYF. The rearrangement uses TRBV7-3 and TRBJ2-7, with D perhaps TRBD1 (6 bases). The germline CDR1 and CDR2 sequences are SGHTA and FQGTGA. The V and J ends lost 5 bases and 2 bases respectively, with 16 bases between them. The CDR3 is made up of 15 amino acids.